This T cell receptor (beta chain) appears in the sequencing data of a study of radiation and T cells in renal cell carcinoma. Trimming took 7 bases from V and 0 from J, leaving 3 bases between them. The CDR3 sequence is 11 residues long. Germline V CDR1 and CDR2: MNHEY, SVGAGI. General study points: From baseline, blood top tumor clonotypes peaked at 2 weeks post-radiation.

This clone was seen more than once but under ten times. What it binds is not known. TCRdb keeps only in-frame clones here, not all; method: immunoSEQ multiplex PCR. Of 150,000 or so clones in the sample, approximately 90% were seen once. The time point is: baseline pretreatment blood. Regarding treatment: 15 Gy SBRT to primary tumor, nephrectomy 4 weeks later. Clear cell pathology was present in this patient's renal cell carcinoma. The receptor's source is a woman aged 45-60 years with renal cell carcinoma. This sample comprised blood, obtained from a patient whose treatment included radiotherapy and nephrectomy. This rearrangement joins TRBV6-5 to TRBJ1-1; no reliable D call. Written as DNA, the CDR3 is TGTGCCAGCACCATGAACACTGAAGCTTTCTTT. This translates into CASTMNTEAFF.